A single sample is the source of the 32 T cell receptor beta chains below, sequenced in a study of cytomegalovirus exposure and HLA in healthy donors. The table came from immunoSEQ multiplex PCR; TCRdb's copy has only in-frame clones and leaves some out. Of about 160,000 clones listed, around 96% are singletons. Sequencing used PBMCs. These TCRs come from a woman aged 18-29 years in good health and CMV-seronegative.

The CDR3 sequence is CASSLGGTGPPNYGYTF. The CDR3 nucleotides read TGCGCCAGCAGCTTGGGGGGGACAGGTCCACCGAACTATGGCTACACCTTC. The chain carries TRBV5-1 and TRBJ1-2, with 8 nucleotides matching TRBD1. This CDR3 has 17 amino acids. Germline trimming cut 0 bases from V and 2 bases from J; bases unmatched to any gene: 9. Germline V lookup: CDR1 SGHRS, CDR2 YFSETQ.

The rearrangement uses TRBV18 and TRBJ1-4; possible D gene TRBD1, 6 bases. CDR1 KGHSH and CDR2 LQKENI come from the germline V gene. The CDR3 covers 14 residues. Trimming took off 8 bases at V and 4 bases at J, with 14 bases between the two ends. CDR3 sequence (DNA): TGTGCCAGCACCACAGGGATGGGTAATGAAAAACTGTTTTTT. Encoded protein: CASTTGMGNEKLFF.

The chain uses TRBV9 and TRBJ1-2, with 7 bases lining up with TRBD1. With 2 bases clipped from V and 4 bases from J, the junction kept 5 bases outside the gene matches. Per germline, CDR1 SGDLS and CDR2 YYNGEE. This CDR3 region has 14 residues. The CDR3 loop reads CASSVSRTGYGYTF. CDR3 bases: TGTGCCAGCAGCGTTTCTAGGACAGGCTATGGCTACACCTTC.

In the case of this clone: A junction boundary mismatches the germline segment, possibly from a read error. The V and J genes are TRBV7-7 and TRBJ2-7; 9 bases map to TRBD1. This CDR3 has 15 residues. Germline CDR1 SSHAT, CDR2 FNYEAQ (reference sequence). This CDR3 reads CASSLDGTGTYEQYF. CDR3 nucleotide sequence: TGTGCTAGCAGCTTAGATGGGACAGGGACCTACGAGCAGTACTTC. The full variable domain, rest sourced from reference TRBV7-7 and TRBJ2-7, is GAGVSQSPRYKVTKRGQDVTLRCDPISSHATLYWYQQALGQGPEFLTYFNYEAQPDKSGLPSDRFSAERPEGSISTLTIQRTEQRDSAMYRCASSLDGTGTYEQYFGPGTRLTVT.

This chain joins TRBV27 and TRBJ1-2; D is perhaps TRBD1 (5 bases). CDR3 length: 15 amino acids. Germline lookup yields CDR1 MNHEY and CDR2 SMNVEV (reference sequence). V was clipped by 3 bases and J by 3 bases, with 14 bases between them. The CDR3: CASSFPGFWDYGYTF. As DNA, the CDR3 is TGTGCCAGCAGTTTTCCAGGGTTTTGGGACTATGGCTACACCTTC.

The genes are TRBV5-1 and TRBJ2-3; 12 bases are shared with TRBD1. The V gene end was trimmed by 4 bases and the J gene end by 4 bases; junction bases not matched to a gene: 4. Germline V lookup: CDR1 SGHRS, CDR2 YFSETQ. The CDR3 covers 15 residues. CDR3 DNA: TGCGCCAGCAGCCCCGGGACAGGGGGCGCAGATACGCAGTATTTT. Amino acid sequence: CASSPGTGGADTQYF.

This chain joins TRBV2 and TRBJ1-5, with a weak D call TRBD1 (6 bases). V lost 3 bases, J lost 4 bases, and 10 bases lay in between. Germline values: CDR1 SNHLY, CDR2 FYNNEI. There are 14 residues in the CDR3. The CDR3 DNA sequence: TGTGCCAGCAGTGAGGACAGCCCTAATCAGCCCCAGCATTTT. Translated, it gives CASSEDSPNQPQHF.

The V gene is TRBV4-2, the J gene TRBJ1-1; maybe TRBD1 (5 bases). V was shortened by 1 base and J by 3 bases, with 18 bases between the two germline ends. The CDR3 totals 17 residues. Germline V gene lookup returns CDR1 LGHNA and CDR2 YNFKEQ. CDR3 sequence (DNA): TGTGCCAGCAGCCAAGTCCCCCCGGAGCGCAGGGACACTGAAGCTTTCTTT. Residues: CASSQVPPERRDTEAFF.

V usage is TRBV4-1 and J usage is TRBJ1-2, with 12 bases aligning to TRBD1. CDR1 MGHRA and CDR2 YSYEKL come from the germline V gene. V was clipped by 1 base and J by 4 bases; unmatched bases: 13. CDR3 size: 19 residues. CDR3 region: CASSQAPGQGASAGYGYTF. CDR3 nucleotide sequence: TGCGCCAGCAGCCAAGCGCCGGGACAGGGGGCTAGTGCAGGCTATGGCTACACCTTC.

This chain's CDR3 is CASSRGSQNEQYF. Here the CDR3 DNA reads TGTGCCAGCTCACGGGGTAGTCAAAACGAGCAGTACTTC. This chain joins TRBV7-2 and TRBJ2-7; a possible D gene is TRBD2 (5 bases). Trimming left V 8 bases short and J 5 bases short, with 16 bases between. Per germline, CDR1 SGHTA and CDR2 FQGNSA. The length of the CDR3 is 13 residues.

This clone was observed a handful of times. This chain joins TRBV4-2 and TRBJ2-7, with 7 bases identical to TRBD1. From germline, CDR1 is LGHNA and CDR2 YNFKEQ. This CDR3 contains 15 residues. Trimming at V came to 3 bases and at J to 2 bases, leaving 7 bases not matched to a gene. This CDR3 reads CASSHGTAETYEQYF. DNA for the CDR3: TGTGCCAGCAGCCATGGGACAGCCGAAACCTACGAGCAGTACTTC.

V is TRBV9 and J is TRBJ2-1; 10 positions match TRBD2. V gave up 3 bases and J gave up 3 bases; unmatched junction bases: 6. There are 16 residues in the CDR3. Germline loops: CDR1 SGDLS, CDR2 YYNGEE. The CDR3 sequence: CASSAQQRGGYNEQFF. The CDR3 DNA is TGTGCCAGCAGCGCCCAACAGCGGGGGGGCTACAATGAGCAGTTCTTC.

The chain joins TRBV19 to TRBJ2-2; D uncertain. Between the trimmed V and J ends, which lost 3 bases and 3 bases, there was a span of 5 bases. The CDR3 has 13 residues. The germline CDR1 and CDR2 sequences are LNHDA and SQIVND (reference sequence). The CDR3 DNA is TGTGCCAGTAGTATCCAGGACACCGGGGAGCTGTTTTTT. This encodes CASSIQDTGELFF.

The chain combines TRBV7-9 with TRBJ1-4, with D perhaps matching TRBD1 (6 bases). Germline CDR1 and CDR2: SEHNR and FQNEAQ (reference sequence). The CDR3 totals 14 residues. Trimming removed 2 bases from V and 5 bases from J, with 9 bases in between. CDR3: CASSLTQGNEKLFF. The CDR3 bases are TGTGCCAGCAGCTTAACACAGGGCAATGAAAAACTGTTTTTT.

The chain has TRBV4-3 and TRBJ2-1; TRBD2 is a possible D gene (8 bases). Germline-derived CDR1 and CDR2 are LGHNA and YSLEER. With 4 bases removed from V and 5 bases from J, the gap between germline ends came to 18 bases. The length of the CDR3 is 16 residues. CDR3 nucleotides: TGCGCCAGCAGCCCCCGGGGTAGCGGGACAGACAATGAGCAGTTCTTC. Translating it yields CASSPRGSGTDNEQFF.

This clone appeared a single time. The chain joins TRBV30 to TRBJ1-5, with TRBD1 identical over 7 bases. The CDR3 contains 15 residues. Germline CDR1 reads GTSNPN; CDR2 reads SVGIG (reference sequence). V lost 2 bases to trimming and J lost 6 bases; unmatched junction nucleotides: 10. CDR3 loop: CAWSPKQGRSQPQHF. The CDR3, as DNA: TGTGCCTGGAGTCCCAAACAGGGGAGGAGTCAGCCCCAGCATTTT. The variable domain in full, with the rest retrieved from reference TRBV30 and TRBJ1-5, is SQTIHQWPATLVQPVGSPLSLECTVEGTSNPNLYWYRQAAGRGLQLLFYSVGIGQISSEVPQNLSASRPQDRQFILSSKKLLLSDSGFYLCAWSPKQGRSQPQHFGDGTRLSIL.

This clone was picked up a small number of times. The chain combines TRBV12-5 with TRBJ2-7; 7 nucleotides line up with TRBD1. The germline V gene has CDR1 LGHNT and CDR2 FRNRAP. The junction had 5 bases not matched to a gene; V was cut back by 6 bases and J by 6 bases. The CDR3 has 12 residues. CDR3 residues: CASGGPGGEQYF. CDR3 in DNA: TGTGCTAGTGGGGGTCCAGGGGGCGAGCAGTACTTC.

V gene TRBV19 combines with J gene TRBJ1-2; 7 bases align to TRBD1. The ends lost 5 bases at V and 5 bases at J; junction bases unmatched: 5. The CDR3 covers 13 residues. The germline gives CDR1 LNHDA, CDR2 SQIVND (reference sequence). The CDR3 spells CASSPGTAYGYTF. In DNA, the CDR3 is TGTGCCAGTAGTCCGGGGACAGCTTATGGCTACACCTTC.

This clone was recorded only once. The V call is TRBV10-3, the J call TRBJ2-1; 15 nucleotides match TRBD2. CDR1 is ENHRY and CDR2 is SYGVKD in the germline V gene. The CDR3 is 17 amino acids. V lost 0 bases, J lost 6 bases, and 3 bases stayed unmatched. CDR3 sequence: CAISESRGLAGGNEQFF. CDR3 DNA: TGTGCCATCAGTGAGTCGAGGGGACTAGCGGGGGGCAATGAGCAGTTCTTC.

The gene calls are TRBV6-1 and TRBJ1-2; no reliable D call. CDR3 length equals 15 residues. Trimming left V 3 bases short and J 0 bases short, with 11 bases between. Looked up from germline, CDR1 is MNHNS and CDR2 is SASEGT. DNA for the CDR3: TGTGCCAGCAGTGATTTGGCAGAAGCTAACTATGGCTACACCTTC. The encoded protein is CASSDLAEANYGYTF.

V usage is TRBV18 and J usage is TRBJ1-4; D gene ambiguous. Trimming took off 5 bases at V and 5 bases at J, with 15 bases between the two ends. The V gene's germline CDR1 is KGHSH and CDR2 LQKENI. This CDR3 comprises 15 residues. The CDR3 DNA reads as TGTGCCAGCTCATCCCAGTTGGGCGGGAATGAAAAACTGTTTTTT. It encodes CASSSQLGGNEKLFF.

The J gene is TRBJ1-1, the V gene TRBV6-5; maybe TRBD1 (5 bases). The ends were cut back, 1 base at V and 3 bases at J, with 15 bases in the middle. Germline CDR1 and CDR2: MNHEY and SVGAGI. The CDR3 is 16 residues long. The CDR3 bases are TGTGCCAGCAGTTACTTTACAGGATTACCCCACACTGAAGCTTTCTTT. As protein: CASSYFTGLPHTEAFF.

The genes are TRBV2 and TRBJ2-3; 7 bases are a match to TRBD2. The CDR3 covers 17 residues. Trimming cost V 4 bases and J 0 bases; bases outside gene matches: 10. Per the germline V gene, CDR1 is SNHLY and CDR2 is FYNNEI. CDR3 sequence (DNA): TGTGCCAGCAGTGCCGGGACTACCACCTTCAGCACAGATACGCAGTATTTT. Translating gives CASSAGTTTFSTDTQYF.

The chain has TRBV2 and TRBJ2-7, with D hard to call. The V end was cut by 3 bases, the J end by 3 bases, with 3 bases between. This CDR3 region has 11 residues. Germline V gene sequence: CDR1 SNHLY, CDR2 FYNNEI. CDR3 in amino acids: CASSDSYEQYF. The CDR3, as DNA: TGTGCCAGCAGTGACAGCTACGAGCAGTACTTC.

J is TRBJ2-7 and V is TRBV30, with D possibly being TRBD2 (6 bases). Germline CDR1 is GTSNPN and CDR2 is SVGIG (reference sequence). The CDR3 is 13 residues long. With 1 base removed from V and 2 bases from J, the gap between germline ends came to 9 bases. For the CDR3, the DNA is TGTGCCTGGAGTGATTGGGGGGCCTACGAGCAGTACTTC. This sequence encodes CAWSDWGAYEQYF.

CDR3 sequence: CASSVGSGANTGELFF. Written as DNA, the CDR3 is TGTGCCAGCAGCGTAGGGTCAGGGGCGAACACCGGGGAGCTGTTTTTT. The chain links TRBV9 to TRBJ2-2; D might be TRBD1 (6 bases). Germline lookup yields CDR1 SGDLS and CDR2 YYNGEE. V was pared by 0 bases and J by 0 bases, with 9 bases between. This CDR3 is 16 amino acids long.

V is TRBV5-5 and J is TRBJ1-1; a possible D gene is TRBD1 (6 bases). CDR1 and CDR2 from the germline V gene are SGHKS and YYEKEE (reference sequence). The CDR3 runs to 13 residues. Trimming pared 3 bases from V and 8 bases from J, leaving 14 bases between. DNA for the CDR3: TGTGCCAGCAGCTCTGTCCCCGGGACAGAAGCTTTCTTT. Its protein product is CASSSVPGTEAFF.

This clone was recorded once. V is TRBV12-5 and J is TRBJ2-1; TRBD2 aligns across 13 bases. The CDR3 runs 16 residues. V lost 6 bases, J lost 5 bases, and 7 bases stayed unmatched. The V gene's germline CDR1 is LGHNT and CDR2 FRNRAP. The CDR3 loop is CASGPGLAGANNEQFF. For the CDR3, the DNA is TGTGCTAGTGGCCCAGGACTAGCGGGGGCTAACAATGAGCAGTTCTTC.

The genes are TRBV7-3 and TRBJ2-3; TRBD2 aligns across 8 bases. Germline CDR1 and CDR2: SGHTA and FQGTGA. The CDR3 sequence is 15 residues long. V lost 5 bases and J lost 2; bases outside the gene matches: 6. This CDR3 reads CASSLHGGATDTQYF. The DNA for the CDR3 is TGTGCCAGCAGCCTTCACGGGGGGGCCACAGATACGCAGTATTTT.

The CDR3 loop reads CASSPPGHQSEAFF. The CDR3 DNA follows: TGTGCCAGCTCACCGCCGGGACACCAGAGCGAAGCTTTCTTT. V usage is TRBV18 and J usage is TRBJ1-1; D perhaps matches TRBD1 (6 bases). Trimming cost V 3 bases and J 8 bases, with 16 bases left between them. This CDR3 is 14 amino acids long. CDR1 and CDR2 (germline): KGHSH, LQKENI. Full variable domain (missing parts from reference TRBV18 and TRBJ1-1): NAGVMQNPRHLVRRRGQEARLRCSPMKGHSHVYWYRQLPEEGLKFMVYLQKENIIDESGMPKERFSAEFPKEGPSILRIQQVVRGDSAAYFCASSPPGHQSEAFFGQGTRLTVV.

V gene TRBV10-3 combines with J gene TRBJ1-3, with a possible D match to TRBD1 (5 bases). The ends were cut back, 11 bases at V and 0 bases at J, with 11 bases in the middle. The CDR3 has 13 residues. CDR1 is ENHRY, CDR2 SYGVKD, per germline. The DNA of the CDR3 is TGTGCCTCGGGGGGTGTCTCTGGAAACACCATATATTTT. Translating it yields CASGGVSGNTIYF.

This CDR3 is CASRRAGDDYGYTF. The DNA for the CDR3 is TGTGCCAGCAGAAGGGCAGGGGATGACTATGGCTACACCTTC. This chain joins TRBV6-1 and TRBJ1-2; maybe TRBD1 (6 bases). Germline V CDR1 and CDR2: MNHNS, SASEGT. V was shortened by 6 bases and J by 3 bases, with 14 bases between the two germline ends. CDR3 length equals 14 residues.